The rows below give T cell receptor beta chains drawn from one sample of a study of control samples from healthy donors and cancer patients. The repertoire was sequenced with immunoSEQ multiplex PCR; TCRdb's copy has only in-frame clones and lacks some. The sample holds 120,000 to 150,000 clones, about nine tenths seen once. The sample comprised blood. Receptors were obtained from a man aged 25-40 years in good health. The CDR3 runs from the conserved cysteine through the conserved F or W. The D gene is left open where the match is weak. The size field is filled for only some rows; it gives once, few, many or a size class.

>TRBJ2-2|TRBV4-2|NA|17|NA
TGTGCCAGCAGCCAAGATCAGGTCAGGGCGAACACCGGGGAGCTGTTTTTT
CASSQDQVRANTGELFF
>TRBJ1-6|TRBV7-9|NA|15|NA
TGTGCCAGCAGCTTAGATGGCAGCTTTAATTCACCCCTCCACTTT
CASSLDGSFNSPLHF
>TRBJ2-1|TRBV7-3|TRBD2|16|NA
TGTGCCAGCAGCTTCGTTCGAAGCGGGGGGCCCGATGAGCAGTTCTTC
CASSFVRSGGPDEQFF
>TRBJ1-1|TRBV6-6|NA|17|NA
TGTGCCAGCAGGCGAACGTACAGTTTACTCATGAACACTGAAGCTTTCTTT
CASRRTYSLLMNTEAFF
>TRBJ1-3|TRBV27|NA|15|NA
TGTGCCAGCAGTTTATCTACAGGGCCCGGAAACACCATATATTTT
CASSLSTGPGNTIYF
>TRBJ1-5|TRBV11-2|TRBD1|14|NA
TGTGCCAGCAGCGGGCCAGGGGGCGAACAGCCCCAGCATTTT
CASSGPGGEQPQHF
>TRBJ1-3|TRBV4-2|NA|18|NA
TGTGCCAGCAGCCAACCGGCAGGGAATTCCGGCTCTGGAAACACCATATATTTT
CASSQPAGNSGSGNTIYF
>TRBJ1-2|TRBV24-1|TRBD1|13|NA
TGTGCCACCAGTGATACGACAGGGGGTGGCTACACCTTC
CATSDTTGGGYTF
>TRBJ1-6|TRBV27|TRBD1|15|NA
TGTGCCAGCAGTTTCCTCAGGGGGCAGAATTCACCCCTCCACTTT
CASSFLRGQNSPLHF
>TRBJ1-5|TRBV21-1|NA|16|once
TGTGCCAGCAGTCAAAACAGCTTGCCTAGTAATCAGCCCCAGCATTTT
CASSQNSLPSNQPQHF
>TRBJ2-7|TRBV5-1|NA|13|once
TGCGCCAGCAGCTTGGCCGGGAACCACGAGCAGTACTTC
CASSLAGNHEQYF
>TRBJ2-3|TRBV12-5|NA|16|NA
TGTGCTAGTGCCCTTGGCCGGGACATGTACACAGATACGCAGTATTTT
CASALGRDMYTDTQYF
>TRBJ1-1|TRBV19|NA|20|NA
TGTGCCAGTACTAAGAGGTCTGGCGGCCCCGCTCCTGTCATGAACACTGAAGCTTTCTTT
CASTKRSGGPAPVMNTEAFF
>TRBJ1-6|TRBV14|NA|13|NA
TGTGCCAGCAGCCTAACAGGGAATTCACCCCTCCACTTT
CASSLTGNSPLHF
>TRBJ2-1|TRBV7-9|NA|14|NA
TGTGCCAGCAGCTTAGCTGGACCCTACAATGAGCAGTTCTTC
CASSLAGPYNEQFF
>TRBJ1-1|TRBV5-4|TRBD1|15|once
TGTGCCAGCATACCACCGACAGGGGGGAACACTGAAGCTTTCTTT
CASIPPTGGNTEAFF
>TRBJ2-3|TRBV5-4|TRBD2|16|NA
TGTGCCAGCAGCTTGGCCGGGACTAGCCACACAGATACGCAGTATTTT
CASSLAGTSHTDTQYF
>TRBJ2-7|TRBV6-5|NA|12|NA
TGTGCCAGCGGGGGCAGGGCAGAGGAGCAGTACTTC
CASGGRAEEQYF
>TRBJ1-2|TRBV29-1|NA|11|NA
TGCAGCGTCCCCCTCGGGGGTGGCTACACCTTC
CSVPLGGGYTF
>TRBJ2-1|TRBV7-3|TRBD2|15|NA
TGTGCCAGCAGCTTAGGCGGGGGAATTAGGAATGAGCAGTTCTTC
CASSLGGGIRNEQFF
>TRBJ1-3|TRBV19|NA|15|few
TGTGCCAGTAGTGCCGCAGGGAGTTCTGGAAACACCATATATTTT
CASSAAGSSGNTIYF
>TRBJ1-1|TRBV5-4|NA|12|NA
TGTGCCAGCAGCTTAACACAAACTGAAGCTTTCTTT
CASSLTQTEAFF
>TRBJ2-1|TRBV3-1/TRBV3-2|NA|13|NA
TGTGCCAGCAGCCGCAGGACCTCAAATGAGCAGTTCTTC
CASSRRTSNEQFF
>TRBJ1-2|TRBV3-1/TRBV3-2|NA|13|NA
TGTGCCAGCAGCCAAGGTGCGGGGTCCGGCTACACCTTC
CASSQGAGSGYTF
>TRBJ2-4|TRBV21-1|NA|16|NA
TGTGCCAGCAGCGAAGGGAGGGATATTTCCAAAAACATTCAGTACTTC
CASSEGRDISKNIQYF
>TRBJ1-5|TRBV27|TRBD1|16|NA
TGTGCCAGCAGAACTCACGGGACAGCTAGCAATCAGCCCCAGCATTTT
CASRTHGTASNQPQHF
>TRBJ1-6|TRBV24-1|NA|12|NA
TGTGCCACCAGTAGCGGGGATCTCCCCCTCCACTTT
CATSSGDLPLHF
>TRBJ2-6|TRBV5-6|TRBD2|18|NA
TGTGCCAGCAGCCCTACCGGGGGGAGGGTCTCTGGGGCCAACGTCCTGACTTTC
CASSPTGGRVSGANVLTF
>TRBJ2-1|TRBV2|NA|11|few
TGTGCCAGCAGTGTGTTATATGAGCAGTTCTTC
CASSVLYEQFF
>TRBJ2-1|TRBV19|NA|15|NA
TGTGCCAGTAGTATAACAAGCGGCCCGGTCGATGAGCAGTTCTTC
CASSITSGPVDEQFF
>TRBJ2-7|TRBV19|TRBD1|14|NA
TGTGCCAGTAGTATATATGACAGGGGGGACGAGCAGTACTTC
CASSIYDRGDEQYF
>TRBJ1-3|TRBV5-1|NA|16|NA
TGCGCCAGCCAGCGGGGGGAATCGAGGCTCGGAAACACCATATATTTT
CASQRGESRLGNTIYF
>TRBJ1-3|TRBV28|NA|17|NA
TGTGCCAGCAGTTTATCTGGTGGCGCTTACTCTGGAAACACCATATATTTT
CASSLSGGAYSGNTIYF